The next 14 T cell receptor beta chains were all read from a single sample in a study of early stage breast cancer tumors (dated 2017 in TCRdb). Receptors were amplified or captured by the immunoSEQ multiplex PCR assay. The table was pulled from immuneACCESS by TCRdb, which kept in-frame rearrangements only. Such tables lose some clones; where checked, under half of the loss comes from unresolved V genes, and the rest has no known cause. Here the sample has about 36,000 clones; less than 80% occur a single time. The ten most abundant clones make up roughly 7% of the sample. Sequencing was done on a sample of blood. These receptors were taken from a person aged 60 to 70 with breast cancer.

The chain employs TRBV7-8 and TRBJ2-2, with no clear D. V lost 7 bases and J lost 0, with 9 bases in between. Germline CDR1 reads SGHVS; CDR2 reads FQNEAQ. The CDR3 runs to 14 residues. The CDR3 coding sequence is TGTGCCAGCATCCCCCTGGCGAACACCGGGGAGCTGTTTTTT. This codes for CASIPLANTGELFF.

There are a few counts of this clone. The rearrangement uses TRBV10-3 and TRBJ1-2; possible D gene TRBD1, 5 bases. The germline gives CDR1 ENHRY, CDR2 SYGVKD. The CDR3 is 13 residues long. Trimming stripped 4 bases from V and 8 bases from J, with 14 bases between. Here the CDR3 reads CAISAVQGRGYTF. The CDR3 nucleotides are TGTGCCATCAGTGCCGTCCAGGGACGAGGCTACACCTTC.

The CDR3 nucleotides read TGTGCCAGCAGTGAATACAGGGGTGGAAACACCATATATTTT. The encoded protein is CASSEYRGGNTIYF. V gene TRBV2 combines with J gene TRBJ1-3; 7 bases agree with TRBD1. With V trimmed by 2 bases and J by 3 bases, 1 base remained unmatched. The CDR3 has 14 residues. CDR1 is SNHLY and CDR2 is FYNNEI in the germline V gene.

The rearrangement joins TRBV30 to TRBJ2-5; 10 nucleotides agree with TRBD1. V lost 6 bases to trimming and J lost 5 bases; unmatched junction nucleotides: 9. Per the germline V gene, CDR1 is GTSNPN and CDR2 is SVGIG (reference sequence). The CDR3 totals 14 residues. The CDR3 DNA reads TGTGCCTGCTTGGGACAGGGGTACGTGGAGACCCAGTACTTC. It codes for CACLGQGYVETQYF.

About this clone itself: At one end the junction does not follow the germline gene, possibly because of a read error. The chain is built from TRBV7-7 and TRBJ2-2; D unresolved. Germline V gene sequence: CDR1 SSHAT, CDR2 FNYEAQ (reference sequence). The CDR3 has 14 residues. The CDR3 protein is CASSLGQNTGELFF. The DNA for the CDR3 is TGTGCTAGCAGCTTAGGTCAGAACACCGGGGAGCTGTTTTTT. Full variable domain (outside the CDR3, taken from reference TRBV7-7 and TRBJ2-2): GAGVSQSPRYKVTKRGQDVTLRCDPISSHATLYWYQQALGQGPEFLTYFNYEAQPDKSGLPSDRFSAERPEGSISTLTIQRTEQRDSAMYRCASSLGQNTGELFFGEGSRLTVL.

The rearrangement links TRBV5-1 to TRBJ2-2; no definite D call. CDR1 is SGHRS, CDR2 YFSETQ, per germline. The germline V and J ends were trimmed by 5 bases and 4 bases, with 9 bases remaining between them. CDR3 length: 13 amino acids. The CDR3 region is CASRIRVTGELFF. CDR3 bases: TGCGCCAGCAGAATTAGGGTCACCGGGGAGCTGTTTTTT. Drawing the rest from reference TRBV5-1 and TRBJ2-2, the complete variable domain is KAGVTQTPRYLIKTRGQQVTLSCSPISGHRSVSWYQQTPGQGLQFLFEYFSETQRNKGNFPGRFSGRQFSNSRSEMNVSTLELGDSALYLCASRIRVTGELFFGEGSRLTVL.

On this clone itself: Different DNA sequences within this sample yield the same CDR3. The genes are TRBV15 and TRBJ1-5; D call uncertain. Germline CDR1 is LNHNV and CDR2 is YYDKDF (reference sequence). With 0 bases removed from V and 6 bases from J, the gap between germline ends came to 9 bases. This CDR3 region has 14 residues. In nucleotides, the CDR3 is TGTGCCACCAGCAGAGATAGGCGGGGTCAGCCCCAGCATTTT. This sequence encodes CATSRDRRGQPQHF. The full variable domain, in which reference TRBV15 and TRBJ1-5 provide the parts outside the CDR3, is DAMVIQNPRYQVTQFGKPVTLSCSQTLNHNVMYWYQQKSSQAPKLLFHYYDKDFNNEADTPDNFQSRRPNTSFCFLDIRSPGLGDTAMYLCATSRDRRGQPQHFGDGTRLSIL.

CDR3 amino acids: CASSSNGHYNSPLHF. As DNA, the CDR3 is TGTGCCAGCAGCTCCAATGGGCATTATAATTCACCCCTCCACTTT. The genes are TRBV7-9 and TRBJ1-6; the D is unclear. CDR1 and CDR2 from the germline V gene are SEHNR and FQNEAQ (reference sequence). The CDR3 length is 15 residues. V lost 4 bases, J lost 4 bases, and 11 bases lay in between.

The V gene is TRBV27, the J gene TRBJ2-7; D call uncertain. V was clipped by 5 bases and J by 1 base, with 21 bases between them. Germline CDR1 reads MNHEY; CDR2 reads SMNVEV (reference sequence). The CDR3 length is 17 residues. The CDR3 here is CASSPLPGRPPSYEQYF. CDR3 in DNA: TGTGCCAGCAGTCCCCTCCCTGGCAGGCCGCCTTCCTACGAGCAGTACTTC.

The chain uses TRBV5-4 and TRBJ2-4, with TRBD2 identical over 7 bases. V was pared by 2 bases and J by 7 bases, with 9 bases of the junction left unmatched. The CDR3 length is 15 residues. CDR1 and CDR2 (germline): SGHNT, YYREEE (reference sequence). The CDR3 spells CASSLRREYGNIQYF. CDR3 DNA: TGTGCCAGCAGCTTACGGCGGGAGTATGGTAACATTCAGTACTTC.

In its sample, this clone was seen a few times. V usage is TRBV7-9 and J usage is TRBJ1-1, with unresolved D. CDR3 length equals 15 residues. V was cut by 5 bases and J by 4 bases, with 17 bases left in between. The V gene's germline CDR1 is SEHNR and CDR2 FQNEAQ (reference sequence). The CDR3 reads CASSLSGQRSTEAFF. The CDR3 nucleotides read TGTGCCAGCAGCCTCTCTGGTCAGAGGAGCACTGAAGCTTTCTTT. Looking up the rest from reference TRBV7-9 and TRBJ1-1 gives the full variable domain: DTGVSQNPRHKITKRGQNVTFRCDPISEHNRLYWYRQTLGQGPEFLTYFQNEAQLEKSRLLSDRFSAERPKGSFSTLEIQRTEQGDSAMYLCASSLSGQRSTEAFFGQGTRLTVV.

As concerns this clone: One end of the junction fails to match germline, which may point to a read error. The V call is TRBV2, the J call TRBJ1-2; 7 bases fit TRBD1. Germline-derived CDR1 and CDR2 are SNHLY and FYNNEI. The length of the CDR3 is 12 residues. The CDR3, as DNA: TGTGCCAGCAGAGAAGGGGGCGGGGGCTACACCTTC. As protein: CASREGGGGYTF.

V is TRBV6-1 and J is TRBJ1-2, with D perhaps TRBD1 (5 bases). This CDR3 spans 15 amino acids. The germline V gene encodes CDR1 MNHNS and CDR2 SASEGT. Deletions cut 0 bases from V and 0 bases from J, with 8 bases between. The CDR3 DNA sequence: TGTGCCAGCAGTGAAGCATCGACAGCTAACTATGGCTACACCTTC. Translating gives CASSEASTANYGYTF.

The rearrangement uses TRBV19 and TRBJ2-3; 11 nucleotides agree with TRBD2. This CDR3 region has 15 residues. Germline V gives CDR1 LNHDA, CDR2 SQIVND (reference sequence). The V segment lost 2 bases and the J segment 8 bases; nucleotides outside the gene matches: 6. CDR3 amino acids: CASSILAGGFGTQYF. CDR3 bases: TGTGCCAGTAGTATACTAGCGGGAGGATTTGGTACGCAGTATTTT.